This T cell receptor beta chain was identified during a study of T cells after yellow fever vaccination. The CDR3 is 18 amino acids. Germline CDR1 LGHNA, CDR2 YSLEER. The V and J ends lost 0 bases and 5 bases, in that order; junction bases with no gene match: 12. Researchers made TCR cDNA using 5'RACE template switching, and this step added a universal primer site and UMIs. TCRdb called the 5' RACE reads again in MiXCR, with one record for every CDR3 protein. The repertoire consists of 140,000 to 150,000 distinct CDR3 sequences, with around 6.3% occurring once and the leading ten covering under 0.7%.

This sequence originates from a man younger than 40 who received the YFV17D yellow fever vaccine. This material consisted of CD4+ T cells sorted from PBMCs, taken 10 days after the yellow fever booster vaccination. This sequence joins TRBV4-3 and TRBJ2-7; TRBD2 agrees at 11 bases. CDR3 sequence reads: CASSQDPVAGGGRNEQYF. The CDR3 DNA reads TGCGCCAGCAGCCAAGATCCGGTAGCGGGAGGGGGGAGGAACGAGCAGTACTTC.